This T cell receptor (beta chain) was observed in a study of STAT5B mutations in CD4+ large granular lymphocyte leukemia. This clone was picked up one time. Its antigen is undetermined. Whole-study findings and limits: 8/27 top patient clones versus 2/35 control clones were TRBV06-family.

The J segment lost 0 bases and the V segment lost 4 bases, leaving 2 bases of the junction unmatched. Germline V CDR1 and CDR2: MNHNY, SVGAGI (reference sequence). The length of the CDR3 is 15 residues. As originally analysed: A productive frequency of 2.59 x 10-5 was the lowest detectable. TCRdb's table, derived via immunoSEQ multiplex PCR, lists solely in-frame clones and lacks some. V and J calls and clone size are given by that table; D and trimming were obtained from the DNA. The table shows around 48,000 clones, with around 70% occurring only once. Healthy controls were blood donor buffy coats. This TCR came from a human donor in good health. Source material: CD4+ T cells from blood buffy coats. This chain links TRBV6-6 with TRBJ2-1; TRBD1 matches 8 bases. The CDR3 loop is CASSWTGNSYNEQFF. In DNA form, the CDR3 reads TGTGCCAGCAGTTGGACAGGGAACTCCTACAATGAGCAGTTCTTC.